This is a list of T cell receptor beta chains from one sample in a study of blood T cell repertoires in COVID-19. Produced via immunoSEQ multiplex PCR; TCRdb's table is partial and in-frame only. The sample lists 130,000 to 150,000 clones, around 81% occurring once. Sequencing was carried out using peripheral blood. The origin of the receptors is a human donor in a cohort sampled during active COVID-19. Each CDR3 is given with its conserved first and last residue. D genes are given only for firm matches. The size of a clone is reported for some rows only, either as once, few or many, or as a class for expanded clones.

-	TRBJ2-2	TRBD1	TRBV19	CATKLGQLNTGELFF	TGTGCCACCAAATTGGGACAGCTGAACACCGGGGAGCTGTTTTTT
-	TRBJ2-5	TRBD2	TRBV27	CASSFGAGGPVETQYF	TGTGCCAGCAGTTTTGGTGCGGGAGGGCCCGTAGAGACCCAGTACTTC
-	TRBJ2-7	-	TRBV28	CASSTTPAEQYF	TGTGCCAGCAGCACTACCCCCGCCGAGCAGTACTTC
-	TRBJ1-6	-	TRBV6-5	CASSSTGISPLHF	TGTGCCAGCAGTTCGACAGGAATCTCACCCCTCCACTTT
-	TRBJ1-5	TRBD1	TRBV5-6	CASSTTGTGYDQPQHF	TGTGCCAGCAGCACAACCGGGACAGGGTACGATCAGCCCCAGCATTTT
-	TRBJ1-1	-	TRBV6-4	CASSAFEGNTEAFF	TGTGCCAGCAGTGCCTTCGAGGGGAACACTGAAGCTTTCTTT
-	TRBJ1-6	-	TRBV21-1	CASSKDFRGHDNSPLHF	TGTGCCAGCAGCAAAGATTTTAGGGGACACGATAATTCACCCCTCCACTTT
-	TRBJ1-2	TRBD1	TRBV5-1	CASSWGTGGGYTF	TGCGCCAGCAGCTGGGGGACAGGGGGTGGCTACACCTTC
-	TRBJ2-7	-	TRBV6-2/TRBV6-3	CASSYPGSSAYEQYF	TGTGCCAGCAGTTACCCCGGGAGTTCCGCCTACGAGCAGTACTTC
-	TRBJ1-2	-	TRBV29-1	CSVVSRGANYGYTF	TGCAGCGTTGTGAGCAGGGGCGCGAACTATGGCTACACCTTC
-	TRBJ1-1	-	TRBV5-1	CASTRLGGSNTEAFF	TGCGCCAGCACCCGTTTAGGGGGTTCCAACACTGAAGCTTTCTTT
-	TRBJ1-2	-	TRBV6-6	CASTRTENNYGYTF	TGTGCCAGCACCCGGACAGAAAACAACTATGGCTACACCTTC
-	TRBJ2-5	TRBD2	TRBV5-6	CASSLASGLAQETQYF	TGTGCCAGCAGCTTGGCCTCGGGACTAGCGCAAGAGACCCAGTACTTC
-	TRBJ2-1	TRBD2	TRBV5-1	CASSVRTSGREHEQFF	TGCGCCAGCAGCGTGCGGACTAGCGGGAGGGAGCATGAGCAGTTCTTC
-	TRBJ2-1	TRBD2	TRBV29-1	CSVLPSGTYNEQFF	TGCAGCGTTCTTCCTAGCGGGACGTACAATGAGCAGTTCTTC
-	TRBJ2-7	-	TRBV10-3	CAISEREPSYEQYF	TGTGCCATCAGTGAACGGGAGCCCTCCTACGAGCAGTACTTC
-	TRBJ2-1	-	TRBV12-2	CASRSIGAGGPQFF	TGTGCAAGTCGCTCCATCGGGGCGGGAGGGCCTCAGTTCTTC
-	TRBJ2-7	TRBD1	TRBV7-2	CASSKRPTGWEYEQYF	TGTGCCAGCAGCAAACGACCGACAGGGTGGGAATACGAGCAGTACTTC
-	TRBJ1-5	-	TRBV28	CASSLTGNQPQHF	TGTGCCAGCAGTTTGACAGGTAATCAGCCCCAGCATTTT
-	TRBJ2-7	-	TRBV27	CASSLAGRYEQYF	TGTGCCAGCAGTTTAGCAGGAAGATACGAGCAGTACTTC
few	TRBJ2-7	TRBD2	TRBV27	CASSLKGLAGVKEQYF	TGTGCCAGCAGTTTAAAGGGACTAGCGGGAGTAAAGGAGCAGTACTTC
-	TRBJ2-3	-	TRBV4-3	CASSRGRGAPRTDTQYF	TGCGCCAGCAGTCGGGGCAGGGGCGCTCCTCGCACAGATACGCAGTATTTT
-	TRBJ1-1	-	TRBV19	CASKETGTTEAFF	TGTGCCAGTAAGGAGACAGGCACAACTGAAGCTTTCTTT
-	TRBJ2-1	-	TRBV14	CASRGFGSGEQFF	TGTGCCAGCAGGGGCTTTGGATCGGGGGAGCAGTTCTTC
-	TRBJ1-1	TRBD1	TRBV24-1	CATSDTGGNTEAFF	TGTGCCACCAGTGATACAGGGGGAAACACTGAAGCTTTCTTT
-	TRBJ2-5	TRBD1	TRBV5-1	CASSFRTGTEETQYF	TGCGCCAGCAGCTTCCGGACAGGGACAGAAGAGACCCAGTACTTC
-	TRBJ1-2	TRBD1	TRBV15	CATSREAGGGYTF	TGTGCCACCAGCAGAGAGGCAGGGGGTGGCTACACCTTC
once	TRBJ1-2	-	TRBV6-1	CASSEAWQGNSLSFYVTF	TGTGCCAGCAGTGAAGCGTGGCAGGGGAACTCTCTTAGTTTTTATGTGACCTTC
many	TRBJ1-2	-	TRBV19	CASSIIGISYGYTF	TGTGCCAGTAGTATTATCGGGATTTCCTATGGCTACACCTTC
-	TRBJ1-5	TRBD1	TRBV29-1	CSVVLTGPPGAQHF	TGCAGCGTCGTCTTGACAGGGCCCCCGGGAGCCCAGCATTTT
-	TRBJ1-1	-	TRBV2	CASSEGGMGTEAFF	TGTGCCAGCAGTGAGGGGGGTATGGGCACTGAAGCTTTCTTT
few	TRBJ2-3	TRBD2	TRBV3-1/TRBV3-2	CASSQGLADSAQYF	TGTGCCAGCAGCCAAGGACTAGCCGACTCTGCGCAGTATTTT
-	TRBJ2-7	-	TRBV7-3	CASSLQDTYEQYF	TGTGCCAGCAGCCTCCAAGACACCTACGAGCAGTACTTC
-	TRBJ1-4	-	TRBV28	CASSLLVTGNEKLFF	TGTGCCAGCAGTTTACTGGTTACGGGAAATGAAAAACTGTTTTTT
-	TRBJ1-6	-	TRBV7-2	CASSLGGGQNNSPLHF	TGTGCCAGCAGCTTAGGGGGAGGTCAGAATAATTCACCCCTCCACTTT